This is a list of T cell receptor beta chains from one sample in a study of T cells expressing NK-cell markers. TCRdb reprocessed the 5' RACE reads, with one entry per CDR3 protein and no DNA. The table counts 440,000 or so distinct CDR3 sequences; under 7.5% lies in the top ten. The sequenced sample consisted of blood T cells: a sorted CD56 or NKG2C T cell subset, CD4+ or CD8+ T cells, or bulk PBMC T cells (not recorded which). The receptor source for this set is a woman between 18 and 75 years old in good health. Each CDR3 is given with its conserved first and last residue.

V gene: TRBV5-1
J gene: TRBJ1-5
CDR3 protein: CASSLSGTRYQPQHF

V gene: TRBV12-3/TRBV12-4
J gene: TRBJ1-4
CDR3 protein: CASRRGGKLFF

V gene: TRBV20-1
J gene: TRBJ2-5
CDR3 protein: CSASLPGSDGTQYF

V gene: TRBV2
J gene: TRBJ1-1
CDR3 protein: CASSRMYTEAFF

V gene: TRBV18
J gene: TRBJ2-5
CDR3 protein: CASSPGETQYF

V gene: TRBV30
J gene: TRBJ2-3
CDR3 protein: CAWQEGNGDTQYF

V gene: TRBV18
J gene: TRBJ2-7
CDR3 protein: CASSQQVASGMGEQYF

V gene: TRBV7-3
J gene: TRBJ1-2
CDR3 protein: CASSQSRTTNYGYTF

V gene: TRBV25-1
J gene: TRBJ2-7
CDR3 protein: CASSEYRGMSPYEQYF

V gene: TRBV7-6
J gene: TRBJ2-3
CDR3 protein: CASSFLQGARDTQYF

V gene: TRBV5-5
J gene: TRBJ2-1
CDR3 protein: CASSLAGGRKDEQFF

V gene: TRBV20-1
J gene: TRBJ2-3
CDR3 protein: CSARSGRGFPLAGNTDTQYF

V gene: TRBV10-3
J gene: TRBJ2-1
CDR3 protein: CAISELSGGTNEQFF

V gene: TRBV5-1
J gene: TRBJ1-1
CDR3 protein: CASSLKATEAFF

V gene: TRBV18
J gene: TRBJ1-3
CDR3 protein: CASSPSGTATGNTIYF

V gene: TRBV7-6
J gene: TRBJ2-2
CDR3 protein: CASSFGAGELFF

V gene: TRBV9
J gene: TRBJ1-1
CDR3 protein: CASSVEGFGEAFF

V gene: TRBV2
J gene: TRBJ2-5
CDR3 protein: CASSEDPGAAPLGTQYF

V gene: TRBV19
J gene: TRBJ1-5
CDR3 protein: CASSIGLYQPQHF

V gene: TRBV6-5
J gene: TRBJ2-7
CDR3 protein: CASSSRLAGGPGEQYF

V gene: TRBV5-6
J gene: TRBJ1-1
CDR3 protein: CASSPRGVRPNTEAFF

V gene: TRBV20-1
J gene: TRBJ2-3
CDR3 protein: CSARDLVPDTQYF

V gene: TRBV7-2
J gene: TRBJ2-1
CDR3 protein: CASSRTAQGSSYNEQFF

V gene: TRBV5-1
J gene: TRBJ2-1
CDR3 protein: CASSPEGNSYNEQFF

V gene: TRBV5-1
J gene: TRBJ2-2
CDR3 protein: CASSQTGDDTGELFF